A single T cell receptor (beta chain) is shown here with its context. This clone came up once. Its antigen is currently not known. No quality values exist for individual bases; no much larger clone is one base distant. From V the trimming removes 6 bases and from J it removes 7 bases, while the gene matches leave 11 bases of the junction unaccounted for. The CDR3 measures 16 amino acids from cysteine to phenylalanine. Only the CDR3 portion is preserved as DNA: 48 bases, with reading frame beginning at the first base. CDR1 and CDR2 were assigned from the germline V gene (reference sequence) as MNHEY and SMNVEV. TCRbeta CDR3 regions were amplified from genomic DNA using the immunoSEQ Assay, a bias-controlled multiplex PCR. The published analysis was carried out like this. The number of nucleated cells in each sample was estimated by amplification of reference gene primers within the assay. To quantify the absolute abundance of each unique TCRbeta CDR3 rearrangement, sequence reads were collapsed and filtered. Productive Simpson clonality was computed per sample as the square root of Simpson's diversity index over productive rearrangements. TCRdb holds this immuneACCESS table with in-frame rearrangements only. Some clones are missing; in checked studies, unresolved V genes explain under half, and the rest has no known cause. V, J and clone size derive from that table, while D and trimming were established from the DNA sequence. Recorded for this sample are 65,000 or so clones; over 85% of them occurred a single time. The ten largest clones take up around 1.3% of the sample.

Each collaborating institution followed its own protocols to collect whole blood in K2EDTA tubes. For TCRbeta analysis, collaborator samples were shipped as frozen whole blood, as isolated PBMCs, or as DNA extracted from either sample type. This sample is part of a study of blood T cell repertoires in COVID-19 (dated by TCRdb to the early 2020s). In terms of the full investigation: Collaborator samples came from the United States, Italy and Spain and covered acute and convalescent phases of COVID-19. The material from the prospective study consisted of cDNA or gDNA derived from T cells, B-cell-depleted T cells, or PBMCs. Subjects who had been exposed to COVID-19, were actively infected with it, or had recovered from it provided the deeply sampled blood TCRbeta repertoires that made up the dataset. The repertoires were made available in a free public database intended to serve as a resource for research on the immune response to SARS-CoV-2. Samples came from the ongoing ImmuneRACE study (first 160 participants) plus 1,254 subjects from 6 global collaborators. The sample metadata nearly always contained a de-identified subject ID, COVID-19 status, age in years and sex. Where available, HLA class I and class II types were taken from metadata supplied by the sample provider and were not determined by assay-based typing.

Findings and caveats that apply to the study as a whole: The quantity of clinical and demographic metadata differed by source and by participant and was supplied without curation.

Sample: peripheral blood. This sequence was found in a man in his fifties or sixties with acute or convalescent COVID-19. The chain is made from TRBV27 and TRBJ1-6; 8 junctional bases match TRBD1. CDR3 loop: CASRPGQGLSNSPLHF. The sequenced DNA: TGTGCCAGCAGACCTGGACAGGGCCTCTCAAATTCACCCCTCCACTTT.